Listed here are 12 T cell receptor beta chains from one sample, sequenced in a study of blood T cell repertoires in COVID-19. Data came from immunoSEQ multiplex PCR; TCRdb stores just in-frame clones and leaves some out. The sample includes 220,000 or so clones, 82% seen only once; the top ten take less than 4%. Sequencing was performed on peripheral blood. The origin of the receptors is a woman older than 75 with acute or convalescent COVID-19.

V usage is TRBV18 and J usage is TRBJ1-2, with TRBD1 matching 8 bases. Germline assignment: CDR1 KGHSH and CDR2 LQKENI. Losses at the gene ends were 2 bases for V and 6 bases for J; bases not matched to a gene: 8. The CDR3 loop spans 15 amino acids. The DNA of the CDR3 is TGTGCCAGCTCACCAGGCCAGGGGGCTCTTAATGGCTACACCTTC. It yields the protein CASSPGQGALNGYTF.

In nucleotides, the CDR3 is TGTGCCAGTAGTATAGCACGGGGAGGGCAAGAGACCCAGTACTTC. Translated: CASSIARGGQETQYF. This rearrangement joins TRBV19 to TRBJ2-5; 7 positions agree with TRBD2. The CDR3 has 15 residues. J was trimmed by 2 bases and V by 1 base; bases with no gene match: 4. The germline CDR1 and CDR2 sequences are LNHDA and SQIVND (reference sequence).

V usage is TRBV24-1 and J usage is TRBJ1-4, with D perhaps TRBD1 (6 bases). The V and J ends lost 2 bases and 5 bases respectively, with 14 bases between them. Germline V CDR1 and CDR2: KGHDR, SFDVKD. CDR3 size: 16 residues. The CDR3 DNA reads TGTGCCACCAGTGATTCTAGGGGGATTGGGAATGAAAAACTGTTTTTT. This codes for CATSDSRGIGNEKLFF.

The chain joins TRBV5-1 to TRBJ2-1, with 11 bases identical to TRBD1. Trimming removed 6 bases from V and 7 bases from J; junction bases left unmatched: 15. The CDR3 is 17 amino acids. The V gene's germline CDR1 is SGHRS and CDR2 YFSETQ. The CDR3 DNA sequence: TGCGCCAGCACTATTAGGACAGGGGGCGCGGGAGGGAATGAGCAGTTCTTC. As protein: CASTIRTGGAGGNEQFF.

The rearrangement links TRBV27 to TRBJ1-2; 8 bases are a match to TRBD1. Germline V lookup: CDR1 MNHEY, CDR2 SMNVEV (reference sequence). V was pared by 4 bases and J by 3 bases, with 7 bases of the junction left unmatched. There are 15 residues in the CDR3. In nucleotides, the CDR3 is TGTGCCAGCAGTTCCAGATCGACAGGGGACTATGGCTACACCTTC. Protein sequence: CASSSRSTGDYGYTF.

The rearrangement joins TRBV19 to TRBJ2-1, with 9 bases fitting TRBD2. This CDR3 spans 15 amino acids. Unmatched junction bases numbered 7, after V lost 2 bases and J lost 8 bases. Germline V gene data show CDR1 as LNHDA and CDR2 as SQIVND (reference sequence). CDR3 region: CASSISSGVGDEQFF. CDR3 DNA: TGTGCCAGTAGTATATCTAGCGGGGTGGGAGATGAGCAGTTCTTC.

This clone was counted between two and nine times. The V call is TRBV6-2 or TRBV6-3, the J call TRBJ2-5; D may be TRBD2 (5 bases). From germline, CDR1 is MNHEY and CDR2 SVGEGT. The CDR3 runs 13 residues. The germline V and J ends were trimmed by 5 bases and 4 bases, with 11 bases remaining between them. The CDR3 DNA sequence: TGTGCCAGCAGTGGCCCTCGGGGAGAGACCCAGTACTTC. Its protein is CASSGPRGETQYF.

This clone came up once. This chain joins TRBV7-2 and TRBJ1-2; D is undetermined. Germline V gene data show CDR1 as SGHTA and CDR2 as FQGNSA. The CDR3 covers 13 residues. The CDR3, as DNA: TGTGCTTACGGCTCCGGGGCTAACTATGGCTACACCTTC. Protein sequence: CAYGSGANYGYTF.

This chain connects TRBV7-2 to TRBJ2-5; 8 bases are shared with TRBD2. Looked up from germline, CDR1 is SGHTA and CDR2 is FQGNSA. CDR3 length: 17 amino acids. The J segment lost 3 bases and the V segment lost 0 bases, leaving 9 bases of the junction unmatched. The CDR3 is CASSLAQSGTRKETQYF. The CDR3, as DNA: TGTGCCAGCAGCTTAGCCCAGTCCGGGACTAGGAAAGAGACCCAGTACTTC. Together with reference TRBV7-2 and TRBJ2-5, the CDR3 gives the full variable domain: GAGVSQSPSNKVTEKGKDVELRCDPISGHTALYWYRQSLGQGLEFLIYFQGNSAPDKSGLPSDRFSAERTGGSVSTLTIQRTQQEDSAVYLCASSLAQSGTRKETQYFGPGTRLLVL.

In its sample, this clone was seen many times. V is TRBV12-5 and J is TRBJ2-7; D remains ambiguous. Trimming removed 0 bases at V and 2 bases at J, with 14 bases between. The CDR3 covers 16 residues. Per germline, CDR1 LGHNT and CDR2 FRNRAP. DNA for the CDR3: TGTGCTAGTGGTTTGGTAGTGGCTGGCGGAACCTACGAGCAGTACTTC. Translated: CASGLVVAGGTYEQYF.

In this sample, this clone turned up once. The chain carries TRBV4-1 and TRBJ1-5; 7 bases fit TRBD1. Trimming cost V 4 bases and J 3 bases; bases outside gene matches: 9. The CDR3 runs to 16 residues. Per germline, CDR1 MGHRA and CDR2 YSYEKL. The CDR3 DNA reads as TGCGCCAGCAGCCCCGACGGACAGGCGGTCAATCAGCCCCAGCATTTT. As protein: CASSPDGQAVNQPQHF.

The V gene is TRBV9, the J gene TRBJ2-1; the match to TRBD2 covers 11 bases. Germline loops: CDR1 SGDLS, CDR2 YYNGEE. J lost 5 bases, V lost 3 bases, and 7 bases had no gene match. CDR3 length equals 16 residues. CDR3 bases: TGTGCCAGCAGCGGCCGACTAGCGGGGACCAACAATGAGCAGTTCTTC. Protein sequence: CASSGRLAGTNNEQFF.